This T cell receptor (beta chain) was sequenced during a study of vaccination and CD4 T cells after COVID-19. Overall study context: Across the group, participants received two doses of either BNT162b2 or mRNA-1273 vaccine.

Trimming took 5 bases from V and 4 from J; bases not matched to a gene: 10. Per germline, CDR1 SQVTM and CDR2 ANQGSEA. This CDR3 region has 14 residues. Cultured CD4+ T-cell DNA underwent Oncomine TCR Beta short-read sequencing. TCRdb called the PCR reads again in MiXCR, with one record for every CDR3 protein. The repertoire holds about 19,000 distinct CDR3 sequences, with more than 70% as singletons. Findings and caveats of the study: The authors identified 304 of 307 vaccine-specific clones in convalescent patients as spike mono-reactive.

This sample's treatment: roughly 11-day PBMC culture with coronavirus spike peptide pools or control peptides (ViraFEST assay). In healthy vaccine recipients, nucleocapsid antibodies were negative before and after vaccination, showing no prior SARS-CoV-2 infection. Approximately 1.8 million PBMCs were grown per well alongside roughly 10 IU/ml IL-2 and 9.5 to 10 ug/ml peptide pools. In regard to this clonotype: The antigen remains undetermined.

The rearrangement links TRBV29-1 to TRBJ2-5, with 7 bases aligning to TRBD1. The sequencing here drew on CD4+ T cells from blood, cultured in vitro, taken after SARS-CoV-2 vaccination. The source is a human donor who received a COVID-19 vaccine. CDR3 in DNA: TGCAGCGTTACCCCGACAGGGAGCCGAGAGACCCAGTACTTC. Translated: CSVTPTGSRETQYF.